The clone carrying this TCR beta chain was observed a few times. Its antigen is not identified. Indicated treatment: roughly 20 received Ad26.COV2.S at low or high dose, single or two shots; several received placebo; per-sample allocation not given. Specimens were obtained on day 63 following the first vaccine or placebo injection. This record comes from a study of Ad26.COV2.S vaccination and SARS-CoV-2 variants. Method: immunoSEQ multiplex PCR; TCRdb's copy keeps in-frame clones and lacks some. The table includes about 370,000 clones, 89% detected once. Study results and caveats: Possibly, TCR breadth and depth analyses underestimated total T cell responses.

Trimming removed 2 bases at V and 5 bases at J, with 12 bases between. Germline CDR1 GTSNPN, CDR2 SVGIG (reference sequence). CDR3 length: 13 residues. The material was peripheral blood, obtained in a trial of Ad26.COV2.S vaccine versus placebo. The chain recombines TRBV30 with TRBJ1-1, with a possible D match to TRBD1 (6 bases). The sequence came from a person aged 18-65 years who received the Ad26.COV2.S COVID-19 vaccine or a placebo. Written as DNA, the CDR3 is TGTGCCTGGAGTAAGGGGGGCGTAACTGAAGCTTTCTTT. Protein: CAWSKGGVTEAFF.